This T cell receptor (beta chain) is drawn from a study of blood T cell repertoires in COVID-19. Study-wide background: T cells, B-cell-depleted T cells, or PBMCs supplied cDNA or gDNA.

This CDR3 comprises 15 residues. Deletions cut 2 bases from V and 0 bases from J, with 7 bases between. Germline CDR1 and CDR2: SEHNR and FQNEAQ (reference sequence). Method: immunoSEQ multiplex PCR; TCRdb's copy keeps in-frame clones and lacks some. Altogether 100,000 to 120,000 clones are present, approximately 81% being singletons, with the ten largest covering approximately 13%. Sequenced material: peripheral blood. This sequence originates from a human donor in a cohort sampled during active COVID-19. V usage is TRBV7-9 and J usage is TRBJ1-4; tentatively, D is TRBD1 (5 bases). This CDR3 is CASSLPGSTNEKLFF. The CDR3 region has the DNA TGTGCCAGCAGCTTACCAGGGTCAACTAATGAAAAACTGTTTTTT. Looking up the rest from reference TRBV7-9 and TRBJ1-4 gives the full variable domain: DTGVSQNPRHKITKRGQNVTFRCDPISEHNRLYWYRQTLGQGPEFLTYFQNEAQLEKSRLLSDRFSAERPKGSFSTLEIQRTEQGDSAMYLCASSLPGSTNEKLFFGSGTQLSVL.